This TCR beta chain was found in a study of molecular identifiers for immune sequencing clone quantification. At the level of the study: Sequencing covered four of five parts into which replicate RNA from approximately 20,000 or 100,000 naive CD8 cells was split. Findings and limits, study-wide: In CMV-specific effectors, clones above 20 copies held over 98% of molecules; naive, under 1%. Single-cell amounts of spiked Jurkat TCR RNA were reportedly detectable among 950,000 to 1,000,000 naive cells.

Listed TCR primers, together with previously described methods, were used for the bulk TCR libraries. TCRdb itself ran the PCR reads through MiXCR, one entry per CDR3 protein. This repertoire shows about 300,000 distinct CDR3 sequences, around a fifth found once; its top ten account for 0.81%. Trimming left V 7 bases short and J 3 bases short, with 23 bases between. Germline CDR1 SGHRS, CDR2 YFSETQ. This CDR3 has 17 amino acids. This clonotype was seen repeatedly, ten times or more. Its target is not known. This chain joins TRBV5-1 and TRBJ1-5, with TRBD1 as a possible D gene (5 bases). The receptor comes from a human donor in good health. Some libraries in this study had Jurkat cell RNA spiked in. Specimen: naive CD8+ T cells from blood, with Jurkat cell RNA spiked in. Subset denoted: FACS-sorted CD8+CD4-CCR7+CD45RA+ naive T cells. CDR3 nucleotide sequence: TGCGCCAGCCCCGAGGGAAGGGGCAAAGACTTCAATCAGCCCCAGCATTTT. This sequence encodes CASPEGRGKDFNQPQHF.